Listed below are T cell receptor beta chains from one sample, sequenced in a study of cytomegalovirus exposure and HLA in healthy donors. TCRdb's copy holds only in-frame clones and misses some; the assay was immunoSEQ multiplex PCR. The sample shows 35,000 to 40,000 clones, around 70% of them seen only once. Material for sequencing was PBMCs. Source of these receptors: a man aged 30 to 45 in good health and CMV-seronegative. The CDR3 runs from the conserved cysteine through the conserved F or W. A D gene is named only where the DNA matches it firmly. Rows may omit the clone size; those that give it use once, few, many or a size class.

TRBV7-8	TRBJ2-3	.	.	CASSALRVTQYF	TGTGCCAGCAGCGCCCTTCGGGTTACGCAGTATTTT
TRBV25-1	TRBJ2-7	TRBD2	.	CASSDHVRTSEQYEQYF	TGTGCCAGCAGTGATCATGTTCGGACTAGCGAGCAATACGAGCAGTACTTC
TRBV7-8	TRBJ1-1	.	.	CASSFGGNTEAFF	TGTGCCAGCAGCTTCGGGGGGAACACTGAAGCTTTCTTT
TRBV25-1	TRBJ2-7	.	.	CASNPGEGVPSYEQYF	TGTGCCAGCAACCCAGGGGAGGGGGTTCCCTCCTACGAGCAGTACTTC
TRBV29-1	TRBJ1-1	TRBD1	few	CSVHQDRGRTEAFF	TGCAGCGTTCACCAAGACAGGGGCAGGACTGAAGCTTTCTTT
TRBV28	TRBJ2-1	TRBD2	.	CASTTSGLAGVMGSYNEQFF	TGTGCCAGCACCACCTCGGGTCTAGCGGGAGTCATGGGGTCCTACAATGAGCAGTTCTTC
TRBV5-8	TRBJ2-7	.	.	CASSLAYAGTDEQYF	TGTGCCAGCAGCTTGGCTTACGCGGGGACAGACGAGCAGTACTTC
TRBV18	TRBJ1-2	TRBD1	once	CASSPNSGTGGPTAGYTF	TGTGCCAGCTCACCTAACTCCGGGACAGGGGGCCCCACCGCTGGCTACACCTTC
TRBV19	TRBJ1-5	TRBD1	.	CASSIGGTGVGNRPQHF	TGTGCCAGTAGTATAGGTGGGACAGGGGTCGGCAATCGGCCCCAGCATTTT
TRBV28	TRBJ2-7	TRBD2	.	CASSAGRGVYEQYF	TGTGCCAGCAGCGCCGGACGGGGGGTTTACGAGCAGTACTTC
TRBV4-3	TRBJ1-5	.	.	CASSPREGVGNQPQHF	TGCGCCAGCAGCCCCAGAGAGGGGGTGGGCAATCAGCCCCAGCATTTT
TRBV6-1	TRBJ2-1	.	.	CASSAGANPSSYNEQFF	TGTGCCAGCAGTGCAGGGGCGAATCCTTCCAGCTACAATGAGCAGTTCTTC
TRBV5-5	TRBJ2-7	TRBD1	once	CASSQGQGGSYEQYF	TGTGCCAGCAGCCAAGGACAGGGGGGCTCCTACGAGCAGTACTTC
TRBV6-1	TRBJ2-6	.	.	CASSARRFSGANVLTF	TGTGCCAGCAGTGCCCGGCGGTTCTCTGGGGCCAACGTCCTGACTTTC
TRBV5-4	TRBJ2-1	TRBD1	.	CASSVQGAGEQFF	TGTGCCAGCAGCGTGCAGGGGGCGGGAGAGCAGTTCTTC
TRBV19	TRBJ2-3	TRBD2	.	CASSKGGGAIDTQYF	TGTGCCAGTAGTAAGGGCGGGGGGGCGATCGATACGCAGTATTTT
TRBV4-1	TRBJ2-1	.	once	CASSHVGGLVFF	TGCGCCAGCAGCCATGTGGGGGGACTCGTGTTCTTC
TRBV13	TRBJ2-7	TRBD1	.	CASSPRTGGGYEQYF	TGTGCCAGCAGCCCCCGGACAGGGGGCGGGTACGAGCAGTACTTC
TRBV7-9	TRBJ2-5	TRBD1	.	CSSSFGTGTQYF	TGTTCCAGCAGCTTTGGGACAGGGACCCAGTACTTC
TRBV9	TRBJ2-7	.	.	CASSRGAEVLGDYEQYF	TGTGCCAGCAGCCGCGGGGCTGAGGTATTAGGAGACTACGAGCAGTACTTC
TRBV19	TRBJ1-1	TRBD1	.	CASTRDRAGMNTEAFF	TGTGCCAGTACCCGAGACAGGGCCGGAATGAACACTGAAGCTTTCTTT
TRBV7-9	TRBJ2-2	.	few	CASSPRQAGELFF	TGTGCCAGCAGTCCTAGACAGGCCGGGGAGCTGTTTTTT
TRBV7-8	TRBJ2-6	TRBD1	.	CASSPRQGYIAGANVLTF	TGTGCCAGCAGCCCCCGACAGGGGTATATCGCTGGGGCCAACGTCCTGACTTTC
TRBV5-1	TRBJ2-1	TRBD2	.	CASSLGLAGGKVGEQFF	TGCGCCAGCAGCCTGGGGCTAGCGGGAGGGAAGGTGGGTGAGCAGTTCTTC
TRBV5-1	TRBJ2-5	TRBD2	few	CASSLTSGREETQYF	TGCGCCAGCAGCTTGACTAGCGGGAGGGAAGAGACCCAGTACTTC
TRBV4-1	TRBJ2-7	TRBD1	few	CASSQSRGRSYEQYF	TGCGCCAGCAGCCAATCAAGGGGGCGATCCTACGAGCAGTACTTC
TRBV12-5	TRBJ2-1	.	few	CASGLDVDEYEQFF	TGTGCTAGTGGTTTGGACGTTGATGAGTATGAGCAGTTCTTC
TRBV2	TRBJ1-3	TRBD1	.	CASSGRDSSGNTIYF	TGTGCCAGCAGTGGGAGGGACAGCTCTGGAAACACCATATATTTT
TRBV28	TRBJ2-1	TRBD2	.	CASSLFATGLAGGHEQFF	TGTGCCAGCAGTTTATTCGCAACCGGACTAGCGGGAGGTCATGAGCAGTTCTTC
TRBV10-1	TRBJ1-2	TRBD1	.	CARGQQTNYGYTF	TGCGCAAGGGGGCAGCAAACTAACTATGGCTACACCTTC
TRBV6-5	TRBJ1-2	.	.	CASSYGGYTMPYGYTF	TGTGCCAGCAGTTACGGGGGGTACACGATGCCCTATGGCTACACCTTC
TRBV2	TRBJ2-3	.	.	CASSQGTLSTDTQYF	TGTGCCAGCAGCCAGGGGACACTTAGCACAGATACGCAGTATTTT
TRBV2	TRBJ1-3	.	.	CASSESRDGNTIYF	TGTGCCAGCAGTGAAAGCAGGGATGGAAACACCATATATTTT
TRBV27	TRBJ1-2	TRBD1	.	CASSVGQGYGYTF	TGTGCCAGCAGTGTGGGACAGGGCTATGGCTACACCTTC
TRBV11-2	TRBJ1-3	.	.	CASSPRAKTGSGNTIYF	TGTGCCAGCAGCCCTAGGGCAAAGACAGGCTCTGGAAACACCATATATTTT
TRBV5-8	TRBJ2-6	.	.	CASSLVAGHPTGGANVLTF	TGTGCCAGCAGCTTGGTAGCCGGACACCCCACGGGTGGGGCCAACGTCCTGACTTTC
TRBV19	TRBJ1-1	.	.	CASSNPPGLMNTEAFF	TGTGCCAGTAGTAACCCACCGGGACTGATGAACACTGAAGCTTTCTTT
TRBV6-5	TRBJ2-5	.	.	CASSRDQETQYF	TGTGCCAGCAGTCGGGACCAAGAGACCCAGTACTTC
TRBV4-1	TRBJ1-2	TRBD1	few	CASSQARGQDYGYTF	TGCGCCAGCAGCCAAGCAAGGGGGCAGGACTATGGCTACACCTTC
TRBV11-2	TRBJ1-5	TRBD1	.	CASSVNRGGQPQHF	TGTGCCAGCAGCGTAAACAGGGGCGGACAGCCCCAGCATTTT
TRBV28	TRBJ1-2	.	.	CASSTETVNYGYTF	TGTGCCAGCAGCACTGAGACAGTTAACTATGGCTACACCTTC
TRBV28	TRBJ2-7	.	.	CASSSTYEQYF	TGTGCCAGCAGTTCAACCTACGAGCAGTACTTC
TRBV19	TRBJ1-1	.	.	CASSTGDGHTEAFF	TGTGCCAGTAGTACGGGGGATGGGCACACTGAAGCTTTCTTT
TRBV5-1	TRBJ1-2	TRBD1	.	CASSSEGQGVNYGYTF	TGCGCCAGCAGTTCCGAAGGACAGGGTGTGAACTATGGCTACACCTTC
TRBV6-5	TRBJ1-3	.	.	CASSYQTQGIGNTIYF	TGTGCCAGCAGTTACCAAACCCAGGGGATTGGAAACACCATATATTTT
TRBV6-1	TRBJ1-3	.	.	CASSEKGMGNTIYF	TGTGCCAGCAGTGAAAAGGGGATGGGAAACACCATATATTTT
TRBV9	TRBJ1-5	TRBD1	.	CASSVGTGDNQPQHF	TGTGCCAGCAGCGTAGGGACAGGGGACAATCAGCCCCAGCATTTT
TRBV30	TRBJ2-6	TRBD1	.	CAWRQGAGANVLTF	TGTGCCTGGAGGCAGGGGGCTGGGGCCAACGTCCTGACTTTC
TRBV7-8	TRBJ2-7	.	few	CASSSPMGASYEQYF	TGTGCCAGCAGTTCCCCAATGGGGGCCTCCTACGAGCAGTACTTC